These T cell receptor beta chains were read from a single sample in a study of pediatric ulcerative colitis. The table came from immunoSEQ multiplex PCR; TCRdb's copy has only in-frame clones and leaves some out. The sample holds some 5,000 clones, roughly 92% seen once. Source material: blood. Source of these receptors: a boy younger than 18 who was a control in a study of pediatric ulcerative colitis. The CDR3 runs from the conserved cysteine through the conserved F or W. Each record gives: clone size, D gene, J gene, V gene, CDR3 protein, CDR3 DNA. A D gene is named only where the DNA matches it firmly. Size values are once, few and many counts, or a class for expanded clones, and some rows have none.

clone size: .; D gene: .; J gene: TRBJ2-3; V gene: TRBV29-1; CDR3 protein: CSVEQGADTQYF; CDR3 DNA: TGCAGCGTTGAACAGGGAGCAGATACGCAGTATTTT
clone size: .; D gene: .; J gene: TRBJ2-7; V gene: TRBV2; CDR3 protein: CASRQGSYEQYF; CDR3 DNA: TGTGCCAGCAGACAGGGCTCCTACGAGCAGTACTTC
clone size: .; D gene: .; J gene: TRBJ1-1; V gene: TRBV7-2; CDR3 protein: CASSPEGGRMKAFF; CDR3 DNA: TGTGCCAGCAGCCCCGAAGGGGGGAGAATGAAAGCTTTCTTT
clone size: .; D gene: TRBD1; J gene: TRBJ2-4; V gene: TRBV4-1; CDR3 protein: CASSQETGFTQAKNIQYF; CDR3 DNA: TGCGCCAGCAGCCAAGAGACAGGGTTCACACAAGCCAAAAACATTCAGTACTTC
clone size: .; D gene: .; J gene: TRBJ1-3; V gene: TRBV11-3; CDR3 protein: CASSLGPISGNTIYF; CDR3 DNA: TGTGCCAGCAGTTTGGGACCGATCTCTGGAAACACCATATATTTT
clone size: .; D gene: TRBD1; J gene: TRBJ2-1; V gene: TRBV10-3; CDR3 protein: CAIRGQHNEQFF; CDR3 DNA: TGTGCCATCAGGGGACAGCACAATGAGCAGTTCTTC
clone size: few; D gene: TRBD1; J gene: TRBJ1-5; V gene: TRBV19; CDR3 protein: CASSIRDRPLTNQPQHF; CDR3 DNA: TGTGCCAGTAGTATCCGGGACAGGCCCCTTACAAATCAGCCCCAGCATTTT
clone size: .; D gene: .; J gene: TRBJ2-3; V gene: TRBV11-3; CDR3 protein: CASSPSGAGYTDTQYF; CDR3 DNA: TGTGCCAGCAGCCCCAGTGGGGCGGGTTACACAGATACGCAGTATTTT
clone size: .; D gene: .; J gene: TRBJ1-5; V gene: TRBV19; CDR3 protein: CASSIAGDSNQPQHF; CDR3 DNA: TGTGCCAGTAGTATAGCGGGGGATAGCAATCAGCCCCAGCATTTT
clone size: .; D gene: .; J gene: TRBJ1-4; V gene: TRBV11-2; CDR3 protein: CASSLRPGSNEKLFF; CDR3 DNA: TGTGCCAGCAGCTTACGTCCGGGGTCTAATGAAAAACTGTTTTTT
clone size: .; D gene: .; J gene: TRBJ2-5; V gene: TRBV13; CDR3 protein: CASSSHQGNQETQYF; CDR3 DNA: TGTGCCAGCAGCTCCCACCAGGGAAACCAAGAGACCCAGTACTTC
clone size: .; D gene: .; J gene: TRBJ2-5; V gene: TRBV25-1; CDR3 protein: CASSEYGSETQYF; CDR3 DNA: TGTGCCAGCAGTGAGTATGGGTCGGAGACCCAGTACTTC
clone size: .; D gene: TRBD2; J gene: TRBJ2-1; V gene: TRBV4-3; CDR3 protein: CASSRGLAGRNEQFF; CDR3 DNA: TGCGCCAGCAGCCGAGGACTAGCGGGAAGGAATGAGCAGTTCTTC
clone size: .; D gene: TRBD2; J gene: TRBJ2-5; V gene: TRBV29-1; CDR3 protein: CSVGLGGSAGVRQTQYF; CDR3 DNA: TGCAGCGTTGGATTGGGGGGGAGCGCGGGAGTTAGACAGACCCAGTACTTC
clone size: .; D gene: .; J gene: TRBJ2-4; V gene: TRBV7-2; CDR3 protein: CASSPLAKNIQYF; CDR3 DNA: TGTGCCAGCAGTCCGCTAGCCAAAAACATTCAGTACTTC
clone size: .; D gene: TRBD1; J gene: TRBJ2-1; V gene: TRBV4-3; CDR3 protein: CASSEDRGLIREQFF; CDR3 DNA: TGCGCCAGCAGCGAAGACAGGGGGCTTATTCGTGAGCAGTTCTTC
clone size: .; D gene: TRBD2; J gene: TRBJ2-7; V gene: TRBV19; CDR3 protein: CASSILAGGPSEQYF; CDR3 DNA: TGTGCCAGTAGTATACTAGCGGGAGGGCCTTCCGAGCAGTACTTC
clone size: .; D gene: TRBD1; J gene: TRBJ1-2; V gene: TRBV7-2; CDR3 protein: CASSFYQGADYGYTF; CDR3 DNA: TGTGCCAGCAGCTTCTACCAGGGGGCGGACTATGGCTACACCTTC
clone size: .; D gene: .; J gene: TRBJ2-2; V gene: TRBV2; CDR3 protein: CASRTWLAYTGELFF; CDR3 DNA: TGTGCCAGCAGGACCTGGCTAGCCTACACCGGGGAGCTGTTTTTT
clone size: .; D gene: .; J gene: TRBJ2-3; V gene: TRBV4-2; CDR3 protein: CASSHRGAAGTDTQYF; CDR3 DNA: TGTGCCAGCAGCCACCGGGGGGCCGCTGGCACAGATACGCAGTATTTT
clone size: .; D gene: .; J gene: TRBJ1-3; V gene: TRBV19; CDR3 protein: CASSIESSGNTIYF; CDR3 DNA: TGTGCCAGTAGTATAGAGAGCTCTGGAAACACCATATATTTT
clone size: .; D gene: TRBD2; J gene: TRBJ2-1; V gene: TRBV5-6; CDR3 protein: CASGAPSGRPDYNEQFF; CDR3 DNA: TGTGCCAGCGGCGCGCCTAGCGGGAGGCCAGACTACAATGAGCAGTTCTTC
clone size: .; D gene: .; J gene: TRBJ1-2; V gene: TRBV19; CDR3 protein: CASSKQGLTPYGGYTF; CDR3 DNA: TGTGCCAGTAGCAAACAGGGCTTAACCCCCTATGGTGGCTACACCTTC
clone size: .; D gene: TRBD1; J gene: TRBJ2-7; V gene: TRBV30; CDR3 protein: CACRDRAYEQYF; CDR3 DNA: TGTGCCTGCCGGGACAGGGCCTACGAGCAGTACTTC
clone size: .; D gene: .; J gene: TRBJ2-5; V gene: TRBV4-3; CDR3 protein: CASSPPGRRETQYF; CDR3 DNA: TGCGCCAGCAGCCCCCCGGGGCGTCGGGAGACCCAGTACTTC